The rows below give T cell receptor beta chains drawn from one sample of a study of cytomegalovirus exposure and HLA in healthy donors. Using immunoSEQ multiplex PCR, the repertoire was profiled, and TCRdb retains in-frame clones only, with some absent. The sample lists 100,000 to 150,000 clones; about three quarters were seen once. Specimen: PBMCs. The receptors originated from a man aged 50 or older in good health and CMV-seropositive. Each CDR3 is given with its conserved first and last residue. Fields, in order: D gene, J gene, clone size, V gene, CDR3 protein, CDR3 DNA. A D gene is named only where the DNA matches it firmly. Clone size is stated in some rows and not others, as once, few, many or a class when expanded.

TRBD1	TRBJ1-1	.	TRBV7-2	CASSRQGGSVEAFF	TGTGCCAGCAGTCGACAGGGAGGTAGCGTTGAAGCTTTCTTT
TRBD1	TRBJ2-1	.	TRBV7-2	CASRLDRGDEQFF	TGTGCCAGCAGGCTAGACAGGGGCGATGAGCAGTTCTTC
TRBD1	TRBJ1-1	.	TRBV18	CASSPPGQGAIKTFF	TGTGCCAGCTCACCACCGGGGCAGGGGGCGATTAAGACTTTCTTT
TRBD1	TRBJ1-5	once	TRBV25-1	CASSVTGDQPQHF	TGTGCCAGCAGTGTCACAGGGGACCAGCCCCAGCATTTT
.	TRBJ2-4	few	TRBV27	CASSPDRKLAKNIQYF	TGTGCCAGCAGTCCCGACAGGAAGTTAGCCAAAAACATTCAGTACTTC
.	TRBJ2-4	.	TRBV10-2	CASGGGPGGIQYF	TGCGCCAGTGGGGGGGGGCCTGGAGGCATTCAGTACTTC
TRBD1	TRBJ2-2	.	TRBV10-1	CASSTDRGNTGELFF	TGCGCCAGCAGTACCGACAGGGGGAACACCGGGGAGCTGTTTTTT
TRBD1	TRBJ2-7	.	TRBV18	CASSPGQGAPYEQYF	TGTGCCAGCTCACCCGGACAGGGGGCTCCCTACGAGCAGTACTTC
TRBD1	TRBJ1-2	.	TRBV7-2	CASSKNTGVGYGYTF	TGTGCCAGCAGCAAAAATACAGGGGTGGGTTATGGCTACACCTTC
TRBD2	TRBJ2-7	.	TRBV4-1	CASSQLLAGPYEQYF	TGCGCCAGCAGCCAACTCCTAGCGGGGCCCTACGAGCAGTACTTC
TRBD2	TRBJ2-7	.	TRBV4-1	CASSQTSALSSYEQYF	TGCGCCAGCAGCCAGACTAGCGCCCTCAGCTCCTACGAGCAGTACTTC
.	TRBJ1-5	.	TRBV25-1	CASSVQQGSQHF	TGTGCCAGCAGTGTACAGCAGGGAAGCCAGCATTTT
TRBD1	TRBJ2-5	.	TRBV11-3	CASSDRQGASETQYF	TGTGCCAGCAGCGATCGACAGGGGGCTTCGGAGACCCAGTACTTC
.	TRBJ2-5	.	TRBV5-1	CASSQGTNLQETQYF	TGCGCCAGCAGCCAGGGGACCAACCTCCAAGAGACCCAGTACTTC
.	TRBJ2-3	.	TRBV5-8	CASSLVTDTQYF	TGTGCCAGCAGCTTGGTAACAGATACGCAGTATTTT
.	TRBJ2-7	.	TRBV7-6	CASSLVGVGEQYF	TGTGCCAGCAGCTTAGTAGGGGTAGGCGAGCAGTACTTC
TRBD1	TRBJ1-1	.	TRBV7-9	CSSSSQGANTEAFF	TGTTCCAGCAGCTCCCAGGGGGCGAACACTGAAGCTTTCTTT
.	TRBJ2-1	few	TRBV6-6	CASSKLNEQFF	TGTGCCAGCAGTAAACTCAATGAGCAGTTCTTC
.	TRBJ2-3	.	TRBV7-9	CASSSSRRGLLVDTQYF	TGTGCCAGCAGCTCCTCTCGGAGGGGGCTTTTAGTCGATACGCAGTATTTT
TRBD1	TRBJ1-4	.	TRBV5-8	CASSLGDRPFNEKLFF	TGTGCCAGCAGCTTGGGGGACAGACCTTTTAATGAAAAACTGTTTTTT
.	TRBJ1-3	.	TRBV7-9	CASSLANGFGNTIYF	TGTGCCAGCAGCTTAGCGAACGGGTTCGGAAACACCATATATTTT
TRBD1	TRBJ2-2	.	TRBV6-5	CASSPGQGGTGELFF	TGTGCCAGCAGCCCCGGACAGGGGGGCACCGGGGAGCTGTTTTTT
TRBD1	TRBJ1-2	.	TRBV6-5	CASSPIDRVYGYTF	TGTGCCAGCAGCCCCATCGACAGGGTATATGGCTACACCTTC
TRBD1	TRBJ1-1	.	TRBV28	CASIQPPGQGDTEAFF	TGTGCCAGCATTCAACCCCCCGGACAGGGAGACACTGAAGCTTTCTTT
.	TRBJ1-2	.	TRBV18	CASSPSRGGNNYGYTF	TGTGCCAGCTCACCTTCCAGGGGAGGGAACAACTATGGCTACACCTTC
.	TRBJ2-2	.	TRBV7-8	CASSTWDSGELFF	TGTGCCAGCAGCACTTGGGACTCCGGGGAGCTGTTTTTT
TRBD1	TRBJ2-1	once	TRBV5-1	CASSPPKDRHNEQFF	TGCGCCAGCAGCCCCCCGAAGGACAGGCACAATGAGCAGTTCTTC
.	TRBJ2-5	.	TRBV4-2	CASSLGRTGQETQYF	TGTGCCAGCAGCTTGGGGCGAACAGGGCAAGAGACCCAGTACTTC
.	TRBJ1-6	few	TRBV7-8	CASSLQVKNSPLHF	TGTGCCAGCAGCTTACAGGTGAAGAATTCACCCCTCCACTTT
.	TRBJ2-2	.	TRBV7-8	CASSLEGPPGEELFF	TGTGCCAGCAGCTTAGAGGGGCCCCCGGGGGAGGAGCTGTTTTTT
TRBD1	TRBJ1-1	few	TRBV5-6	CASSLGRGLGEAFF	TGTGCCAGCAGCTTGGGTAGGGGGCTTGGTGAAGCTTTCTTT
.	TRBJ2-3	.	TRBV14	CASSHSGPTDTQYF	TGTGCCAGCAGCCATTCAGGGCCCACAGATACGCAGTATTTT
.	TRBJ2-7	.	TRBV19	CASRGAYSYEQYF	TGTGCCAGTAGAGGGGCGTACTCCTACGAGCAGTACTTC
.	TRBJ2-7	few	TRBV5-1	CASSLAGISYEQYF	TGCGCCAGCAGCTTAGCCGGGATCTCCTACGAGCAGTACTTC
.	TRBJ1-2	few	TRBV9	CASSVDSHRGYTF	TGTGCCAGCAGCGTAGACAGCCACCGGGGCTACACCTTC
TRBD1	TRBJ1-2	.	TRBV5-6	CASRPQGTDGGYTF	TGTGCCAGCAGGCCCCAGGGGACAGATGGGGGCTACACCTTC
.	TRBJ2-1	once	TRBV7-6	CASSSPGGSYNEQFF	TGTGCCAGCAGCTCCCCCGGCGGCTCCTACAATGAGCAGTTCTTC
.	TRBJ2-5	.	TRBV11-3	CASSSPGRGRGGTQYF	TGTGCCAGCAGCTCCCCCGGGCGGGGGCGAGGCGGGACCCAGTACTTC
TRBD2	TRBJ2-3	.	TRBV4-1	CASSQAGLELYTQYF	TGCGCCAGCAGCCAAGCGGGACTAGAGCTTTATACGCAGTATTTT
TRBD1	TRBJ1-5	.	TRBV6-5	CASSGDRGQPQHF	TGTGCCAGCAGTGGGGACAGGGGCCAGCCCCAGCATTTT